Listed below are T cell receptor beta chains from one sample, sequenced in a study of regulatory T cells in long-lasting Graves disease. TCRdb analysed the multiplex PCR reads with MiXCR anew, one entry per CDR3 protein. The data contain around 450,000 distinct CDR3 sequences, about 22% of them singletons. The sample in question was peripheral blood mononuclear cells (PBMCs), obtained when the disease was refractory, from a patient treated with antithyroid drugs. These receptors all stem from a female donor with Graves disease. Each CDR3 is given with its conserved first and last residue. The D gene is left open where the match is weak. Clone size appears in some rows only: once, few, many, or a class for an expanded clone.

D,J,size,V,DNA,CDR3
.,TRBJ1-5,many,TRBV7-2,TGTGCCAGCAGCGCCGAATACCAGGGCCGTACGCAGCCCCAGCATTTT,CASSAEYQGRTQPQHF
.,TRBJ2-7,.,TRBV29-1,TGCAGCGCCAGGGGGGGCGACCTCTACGAGCAGTACTTC,CSARGGDLYEQYF
TRBD1,TRBJ1-1,many,TRBV6-1,TGTGCCAGCAGGACAAAGGGACAGGGGTATCAGAACACTGAAGCTTTCTTT,CASRTKGQGYQNTEAFF
.,TRBJ1-6,many,TRBV20-1,TGCAGTGCTATCACCCCGACAGGAAGGAGGAGGGATAATAATTCACCCCTCCACTTT,CSAITPTGRRRDNNSPLHF
TRBD1,TRBJ1-1,many,TRBV6-1,TGTGCCAGCAGACTGACAGGGGGTGCGAACACTGAAGCTTTCTTT,CASRLTGGANTEAFF
TRBD1,TRBJ1-1,.,TRBV20-1,TGCAGTGCTAGAGATGCCCGACAGGGGAGAACTGAAGCTTTCTTT,CSARDARQGRTEAFF
.,TRBJ1-6,many,TRBV25-1,TGTGCCAGCAGTGCCCGACAGGATTCACCCCTCCACTTT,CASSARQDSPLHF
TRBD1,TRBJ2-5,few,TRBV6-1,TGTGCCAGCAGCGGGACAGGGGAGCAAGAGACCCAGTACTTC,CASSGTGEQETQYF
TRBD1,TRBJ2-5,.,TRBV6-2/TRBV6-3,TGTGCCAGCAGTCTCCTCCGGGACAGCAAAGAGACCCAGTACTTC,CASSLLRDSKETQYF
.,TRBJ2-7,few,TRBV19,TGTGCCAGTAGTATTCCAAGTAACGAGCAGTACTTC,CASSIPSNEQYF
.,TRBJ2-7,.,TRBV5-1,TGCGCCAGCAGCGCCTGGCAGGGAACCTACGAGCAGTACTTC,CASSAWQGTYEQYF
TRBD1,TRBJ1-2,many,TRBV10-3,TGTGCCATCAGTCCCGGGACAGGGGGCGGAATCAACTATGGCTACACCTTC,CAISPGTGGGINYGYTF
.,TRBJ2-4,few,TRBV7-9,TGTGCCAGCAGCTCCAGGGGGGTCGCGGGAGTGGGAAACATTCAGTACTTC,CASSSRGVAGVGNIQYF
.,TRBJ2-5,many,TRBV27,TGTGCCAGCAGCCCTACGGTCCCCGAGGTGGGCCAGTACTTC,CASSPTVPEVGQYF
.,TRBJ1-5,many,TRBV27,TGTGCCAGCAGTTTTGGACCCAATAGCAATCAGCCCCAGCATTTT,CASSFGPNSNQPQHF
TRBD1,TRBJ1-3,.,TRBV28,TGTGCCAGCAGCTCGGGACAGGGGACCTCTTACTCTGGAAACACCATATATTTT,CASSSGQGTSYSGNTIYF
TRBD1,TRBJ2-7,many,TRBV12-3/TRBV12-4,TGTGCCAGCAGTCAGGGGGACAGGGGGTTTAACGAGCAGTACTTC,CASSQGDRGFNEQYF
.,TRBJ1-1,few,TRBV4-1,TGCGCCAGCAGCCAAGAAGAGAGGATCATGAACACTGAAGCTTTCTTT,CASSQEERIMNTEAFF
.,TRBJ1-1,few,TRBV9,TGTGCCAGCAGCGACCCCCCCCTCCCAGCTTTCTTT,CASSDPPLPAFF
.,TRBJ2-2,.,TRBV28,.,CASSAGGDHEQYFGPNTGELFF
.,TRBJ1-4,.,TRBV27,TGTGCCAGCAGGCCGTGGCCAACTAATGAAAAACTGTTTTTT,CASRPWPTNEKLFF
.,TRBJ2-5,many,TRBV2,TGTGCCAGCAGTGGGCAGATACAAGAGACCCAGTACTTC,CASSGQIQETQYF